Listed here are 11 T cell receptor beta chains from one sample, sequenced in a study of blood T cell repertoires in COVID-19. The repertoire was sequenced with immunoSEQ multiplex PCR; TCRdb's copy has only in-frame clones and lacks some. Of fewer than 250,000 clones detected, approximately 87% appear once; the ten largest clones hold around 0.76%. Sequenced sample: peripheral blood. All receptors derive from a woman in her 70s with acute or convalescent COVID-19.

A remark on this clone: The same CDR3 can be traced to other DNA sequences in this sample. The J gene is TRBJ1-1, the V gene TRBV5-1; 8 nucleotides line up with TRBD1. CDR1 and CDR2 (germline): SGHRS, YFSETQ. The CDR3 sequence is 14 residues long. V dropped 0 bases and J dropped 4; count of bases not matched to a gene: 2. This chain's CDR3 is CASSLDRGITEAFF. The CDR3 DNA is TGCGCCAGCAGCTTGGACAGGGGGATCACTGAAGCTTTCTTT.

This clone was recorded once. The CDR3 spells CASSVEGSKAFF. The CDR3 region has the DNA TGCGCCAGCAGCGTGGAGGGGTCTAAGGCTTTCTTT. V is TRBV5-1 and J is TRBJ1-1; the D gene is possibly TRBD1 (5 bases). CDR3 size: 12 residues. The germline V gene has CDR1 SGHRS and CDR2 YFSETQ. V was clipped by 4 bases and J by 11 bases, with 15 bases between them.

V is TRBV18 and J is TRBJ1-1; 9 nucleotides align to TRBD1. The CDR3 is 16 residues long. Trimming at V came to 3 bases and at J to 7 bases, leaving 12 bases not matched to a gene. Germline assignment: CDR1 KGHSH and CDR2 LQKENI. The CDR3 DNA sequence: TGTGCCAGCTCACCGGGGACAGGGAGCGGACGCGGTGAAGCTTTCTTT. Encoded protein: CASSPGTGSGRGEAFF.

The genes are TRBV28 and TRBJ2-1, with D possibly being TRBD2 (5 bases). Germline V gene data show CDR1 as MDHEN and CDR2 as SYDVKM. Trimming removed 3 bases at V and 0 bases at J, with 9 bases between. The CDR3 consists of 15 residues. CDR3: CASSLPGSSYNEQFF. The CDR3 DNA is TGTGCCAGCAGTTTGCCGGGGAGCTCCTACAATGAGCAGTTCTTC.

The rearrangement joins TRBV5-8 to TRBJ2-2, with 8 bases lining up with TRBD1. The CDR3 has 15 amino acids. Germline V gene sequence: CDR1 SGHTS, CDR2 YDEGEE. Trimming removed 0 bases from V and 7 bases from J; junction bases left unmatched: 5. As DNA, the CDR3 is TGTGCCAGCAGCTTGGACAGGGGGAGGATCGGGGAGCTGTTTTTT. It is translated as CASSLDRGRIGELFF. Supplemented by reference TRBV5-8 and TRBJ2-2, the full variable domain reads EAGVTQSPTHLIKTRGQQATLRCSPISGHTSVYWYQQALGLGLQFLLWYDEGEERNRGNFPPRFSGRQFPNYSSELNVNALELEDSALYLCASSLDRGRIGELFFGEGSRLTVL.

The chain is built from TRBV27 and TRBJ1-1; tentative D call: TRBD1 (5 bases). The CDR3 is made up of 14 amino acids. Germline V gene lookup returns CDR1 MNHEY and CDR2 SMNVEV (reference sequence). V shed 6 bases and J shed 0 bases, with 11 bases lying between them. The CDR3 protein is CASRGGTVNTEAFF. The CDR3 DNA follows: TGTGCCAGCAGGGGGGGTACAGTGAACACTGAAGCTTTCTTT.

The chain couples TRBV11-2 to TRBJ2-5, with D possibly TRBD2 on 5 matching bases. V shed 1 base and J shed 4 bases, with 10 bases lying between them. This CDR3 spans 14 amino acids. Germline assignment: CDR1 SGHAT and CDR2 FQNNGV. The CDR3 DNA is TGTGCCAGCAGCTTAGGGTGGGCGGGAGAGACCCAGTACTTC. It codes for CASSLGWAGETQYF.

This chain joins TRBV5-1 and TRBJ2-7; TRBD1 agrees at 8 bases. V lost 2 bases, J lost 0 bases, and 4 bases stayed unmatched. The CDR3 loop spans 15 amino acids. The V gene's germline CDR1 is SGHRS and CDR2 YFSETQ. This CDR3 reads CASSFSGQVSYEQYF. The CDR3 DNA reads TGCGCCAGCAGCTTCTCGGGACAGGTCTCCTACGAGCAGTACTTC.

The chain has TRBV27 and TRBJ2-3, with D tentatively TRBD1 (5 bases). V lost 9 bases to trimming and J lost 4 bases, with 20 bases between them. Per germline, CDR1 MNHEY and CDR2 SMNVEV (reference sequence). This CDR3 is 15 amino acids long. In nucleotides, the CDR3 is TGTGCCAGGCAGCAGTGGACACGGGTGGCAGATACGCAGTATTTT. It specifies CARQQWTRVADTQYF.

This chain links TRBV6-5 with TRBJ2-7, with 9 bases matching TRBD1. Germline CDR1 is MNHEY and CDR2 is SVGAGI. V lost 8 bases to trimming and J lost 3 bases; unmatched junction nucleotides: 11. The CDR3 contains 15 residues. The CDR3 reads CASREIRDRVYEQYF. CDR3 bases: TGTGCCAGCCGAGAGATCCGGGACAGGGTCTACGAGCAGTACTTC.

The J gene is TRBJ1-3, the V gene TRBV6-5; weak D call: TRBD1 (5 bases). This CDR3 comprises 13 residues. Trimming took off 7 bases at V and 7 bases at J, with 14 bases between the two ends. Looked up from germline, CDR1 is MNHEY and CDR2 is SVGAGI. CDR3 DNA sequence: TGTGCCAGCATGGACGCCTGGGGCAACACCATATATTTT. Its translation is CASMDAWGNTIYF.